Only a few counts were recorded for the clone carrying this T cell receptor beta chain. The antigen is undetermined. This sample is part of a study of T-cell memory formation after mild COVID-19. Whole-study results and caveats: Chiefly within CM and EM were the contracting CD4+ clones; CD8+ ones were within EMRA. Memory from before infection featured some responding clones, which suggests cross-reactive memory joined. Clones that contracted from day 15 to 85 were balanced CD4/CD8, while later expanders leaned CD4+.

This CDR3 region has 15 residues. Trimming stripped 6 bases from V and 3 bases from J, with 17 bases between. Germline CDR1 and CDR2: MGHRA and YSYEKL. TCRdb redid the calling of the 5' RACE reads with MiXCR, one entry per CDR3 protein. The table lists a few hundred thousand distinct CDR3 sequences, 20% to 30% of them singletons. This receptor was obtained from an adult woman who had mild COVID-19 (a few samples of this study predate the infection). Cell type and time point are not known. The sample taken for sequencing was PBMCs or a T cell subset sorted from them (not recorded which). The rearrangement links TRBV4-1 to TRBJ1-2; weak D call: TRBD1 (6 bases). CDR3 nucleotides: TGCGCCAGCAGGGTTGGGGGCAGGAATGACTATGGCTACACCTTC. It specifies CASRVGGRNDYGYTF.